Shown below are 23 T cell receptor beta chains from a single sample sequenced in a study of T cell repertoires in cytomegalovirus infection (dated by TCRdb to between 2018 and 2020). The treatment or condition label here, explained by the study, means: in vitro stimulation with specific CMV peptide epitopes to enrich CMV-specific T cells. The sequencer was an Illumina HiSeq 1500. TCRdb cleaned the public reads at Q25 with fastp, built clones with MiXCR and kept in-frame beta chains. Every entry covers one CDR3 protein and lists the most common genes and DNA from its rows. The sample includes approximately 990,000 distinct CDR3 sequences, with approximately 30% observed a single time. Of the sample, under 15% falls within the top ten clones. Their cognate antigens are unknown. The input for sequencing was cultured CD8+ T cells from PBMCs, taken from culture after CMV antigen stimulation. The receptors originated from a human donor in good health (CMV status not recorded). Some clones in this sample may be carry-over from other donors' samples.

This clonotype was seen many times. J is TRBJ2-5 and V is TRBV7-9; 10 bases align to TRBD2. This CDR3 is built from 16 residues. The germline V gene encodes CDR1 SEHNR and CDR2 FQNEAQ (reference sequence). Losses at the gene ends were 4 bases for V and 5 bases for J; bases not matched to a gene: 10. CDR3 sequence (DNA): TGTGCCAGCAGCTCCCCTAGCGGGGGCTTGCCGGAGACCCAGTACTTC. Residues: CASSSPSGGLPETQYF.

The sample holds a few counts of this clonotype. The chain joins TRBV25-1 to TRBJ1-1; D is ambiguous. V was shortened by 0 bases and J by 6 bases, with 8 bases between the two germline ends. The CDR3 has 13 amino acids. CDR1 and CDR2 (germline): MGHDK, SYGVNS. CDR3 sequence (DNA): TGTGCCAGCAGTGAATATAGGGTCTCTGAAGCTTTCTTT. This encodes CASSEYRVSEAFF.

This clonotype showed up just once. The junction shows a germline mismatch at one end, possibly a read error. CDR3 nucleotides: TGTGCCAGCAGCTTGGCCGGACTAGCGCCAGATACGCAGTATTTT. Its protein is CASSLAGLAPDTQYF. The chain uses TRBV5-3 and TRBJ2-3; TRBD2 matches 9 bases. TRBV5-3 is an ORF for which the function is uncertain. The CDR3 is 15 residues long.

This clonotype was detected many times. This sequence joins TRBV7-9 and TRBJ1-4; 11 bases are a match to TRBD1. The CDR3 covers 16 residues. V was pared by 4 bases and J by 6 bases, with 7 bases of the junction left unmatched. The V gene's germline CDR1 is SEHNR and CDR2 FQNEAQ (reference sequence). The CDR3 DNA follows: TGTGCCAGCAGCTGGACAGGGGGCGCTTACTATGAAAAACTGTTTTTT. Amino acid sequence: CASSWTGGAYYEKLFF.

This clonotype was detected many times. The chain is built from TRBV6-1 and TRBJ1-5; no clear D. Trimming left V 8 bases short and J 3 bases short, with 5 bases between. Germline CDR1 is MNHNS and CDR2 is SASEGT. The CDR3 totals 11 residues. Here the CDR3 reads CASGLNQPQHF. The CDR3 DNA is TGTGCCAGCGGTCTCAATCAGCCCCAGCATTTT.

This rearrangement joins TRBV27 to TRBJ1-4; D gene unclear. The V end lost 4 bases, the J end lost 4 bases, and 13 bases lay between the germline ends. Germline CDR1 MNHEY, CDR2 SMNVEV (reference sequence). CDR3 length: 15 residues. The CDR3 region has the DNA TGTGCCAGCAGTTCCCTCGGGAAACATAATGAAAAACTGTTTTTT. Encoded protein: CASSSLGKHNEKLFF.

The chain carries TRBV29-1 and TRBJ2-5; TRBD1 matches 8 bases. This CDR3 comprises 12 residues. CDR1 is SQVTM and CDR2 is ANQGSEA in the germline V gene. The junction had 3 bases not matched to a gene; V was cut back by 5 bases and J by 4 bases. In nucleotides, the CDR3 is TGCAGCGTTCCGCAGGGGGCAGAGACCCAGTACTTC. It specifies CSVPQGAETQYF. Filled out from reference TRBV29-1 and TRBJ2-5, the complete variable domain reads SAVISQKPSRDICQRGTSLTIQCQVDSQVTMMFWYRQQPGQSLTLIATANQGSEATYESGFVIDKFPISRPNLTFSTLTVSNMSPEDSSIYLCSVPQGAETQYFGPGTRLLVL.

The rearrangement joins TRBV6-6 to TRBJ1-1; tentative D call: TRBD1 (6 bases). This CDR3 comprises 11 residues. Trimming took off 7 bases at V and 9 bases at J, with 12 bases between the two ends. Germline-derived CDR1 and CDR2 are MNHNY and SVGAGI (reference sequence). CDR3: CASTLGGKAFF. The CDR3 nucleotides read TGTGCCAGCACGTTAGGGGGGAAAGCTTTCTTT.

This chain uses TRBV10-3 with TRBJ1-1; 7 bases match TRBD1. Looked up from germline, CDR1 is ENHRY and CDR2 is SYGVKD. J lost 5 bases, V lost 6 bases, and 12 bases had no gene match. The CDR3 loop spans 15 amino acids. CDR3 sequence reads: CAIRPLDRAETEAFF. The CDR3 bases are TGTGCCATCAGGCCCCTCGACAGGGCGGAAACTGAAGCTTTCTTT.

The rearrangement joins TRBV7-6 to TRBJ2-1, with D possibly TRBD2 on 6 matching bases. Germline assignment: CDR1 SGHVS and CDR2 FNYEAQ. The length of the CDR3 is 16 residues. With 1 base removed from V and 7 bases from J, the gap between germline ends came to 17 bases. The CDR3 DNA follows: TGTGCCAGCAGCTTAGAAATTCAGGGCGGGAATAATGAGCAGTTCTTC. It yields the protein CASSLEIQGGNNEQFF.

The chain joins TRBV27 to TRBJ1-5; D remains ambiguous. The CDR3 spans 15 residues. Trimming stripped 3 bases from V and 0 bases from J, with 9 bases between. Per the germline V gene, CDR1 is MNHEY and CDR2 is SMNVEV (reference sequence). DNA of the CDR3: TGTGCCAGCAGTTTGGGCCTCCCTAGCAATCAGCCCCAGCATTTT. Amino acids: CASSLGLPSNQPQHF.

This clonotype was seen only a few times. The chain couples TRBV20-1 to TRBJ1-2; D perhaps matches TRBD1 (6 bases). This CDR3 has 12 amino acids. Trimming stripped 2 bases from V and 7 bases from J, with 11 bases between. CDR1 and CDR2 from the germline V gene are DFQATT and SNEGSKA (reference sequence). This chain's CDR3 is CSARYRVTGYTF. For the CDR3, the DNA is TGCAGTGCTAGATACAGGGTTACTGGCTACACCTTC.

Remarks on this clonotype: A junction end diverges from the germline sequence, so it may reflect a read error. The V gene is TRBV7-8, the J gene TRBJ1-5, with 11 bases lining up with TRBD1. Germline V gives CDR1 SGHVS, CDR2 FQNEAQ. The CDR3 extends over 15 amino acids. This CDR3 is CTSSEDRGLNQPQHF. The CDR3 DNA sequence: TGTACCAGCAGCGAGGACAGGGGGCTTAATCAGCCCCAGCATTTT.

The chain employs TRBV6-6 and TRBJ2-5; maybe TRBD2 (6 bases). V lost 7 bases, J lost 5 bases, and 20 bases lay in between. In germline, CDR1 is MNHNY, CDR2 SVGAGI (reference sequence). The CDR3 runs 15 residues. The CDR3 nucleotides read TGTGCCAGCACCTCAAGGGAGCGGGCCGGGGAGACCCAGTACTTC. It encodes CASTSRERAGETQYF.

This clonotype occurred a few times. The chain joins TRBV4-2 to TRBJ2-7, with 11 bases lining up with TRBD2. J lost 0 bases, V lost 4 bases, and 5 bases had no gene match. The germline V gene encodes CDR1 LGHNA and CDR2 YNFKEQ. This CDR3 is built from 16 residues. The CDR3: CASSPRLAGPSYEQYF. The CDR3 DNA reads as TGTGCCAGCAGCCCTAGACTAGCGGGGCCCTCCTACGAGCAGTACTTC.

Many counts were recorded for this clonotype. V usage is TRBV7-2 and J usage is TRBJ1-1; D is possibly TRBD1 (5 bases). The CDR3 runs 12 residues. CDR1 SGHTA and CDR2 FQGNSA come from the germline V gene. V was pared by 4 bases and J by 8 bases, with 11 bases between. The CDR3 loop reads CASSWGEGEAFF. CDR3 in DNA: TGTGCCAGCAGCTGGGGTGAGGGGGAAGCTTTCTTT.

The chain links TRBV5-1 to TRBJ2-1; the D gene is possibly TRBD2 (6 bases). CDR1 and CDR2 (germline): SGHRS, YFSETQ. Trimming pared 0 bases from V and 7 bases from J, leaving 14 bases between. The CDR3 has 15 residues. The CDR3 bases are TGCGCCAGCAGCTTGGCCGGGGGTGATGGGAATGAGCAGTTCTTC. It yields the protein CASSLAGGDGNEQFF.

The chain couples TRBV10-3 to TRBJ1-1; D gene unclear. Trimming took 2 bases from V and 1 from J, leaving 14 bases between them. CDR3 length: 16 amino acids. CDR1 is ENHRY, CDR2 SYGVKD, per germline. CDR3 nucleotides: TGTGCCATCAGTGAGACGCTCCACAGTTGGAACACTGAAGCTTTCTTT. It codes for CAISETLHSWNTEAFF.

This clonotype was found many times. The chain has TRBV7-2 and TRBJ2-3; D gene uncertain. From germline, CDR1 is SGHTA and CDR2 FQGNSA. The CDR3 loop spans 15 amino acids. V dropped 1 base and J dropped 2 bases, with 10 bases sitting between them. DNA of the CDR3: TGTGCCAGCAGCTTAGAAATTGACTTCACAGATACGCAGTATTTT. Its translation: CASSLEIDFTDTQYF.

The genes are TRBV6-2 or TRBV6-3 and TRBJ2-1; D is undetermined. CDR1 MNHEY and CDR2 SVGEGT come from the germline V gene. This CDR3 comprises 16 residues. Trimming left V 0 bases short and J 4 bases short, with 13 bases between. The CDR3 nucleotides read TGTGCCAGCAGTTACTCGATTGGGCTGCCTTACAATGAGCAGTTCTTC. Its translation is CASSYSIGLPYNEQFF.

This clonotype was seen only a few times. This sequence joins TRBV24-1 and TRBJ2-1, with D maybe TRBD2 (6 bases). Trimming stripped 4 bases from V and 4 bases from J, with 13 bases between. The CDR3 sequence is 15 residues long. Germline assignment: CDR1 KGHDR and CDR2 SFDVKD. The CDR3 coding sequence is TGTGCCACCAGTGACCCGGGACTGCTATACAATGAGCAGTTCTTC. Translating it yields CATSDPGLLYNEQFF.

This chain connects TRBV20-1 to TRBJ1-5; a weak D match, TRBD1 (5 bases). This CDR3 is 15 amino acids long. V was clipped by 0 bases and J by 0 bases, with 9 bases between them. Germline V gives CDR1 DFQATT, CDR2 SNEGSKA (reference sequence). The CDR3 loop reads CSARDWGDSNQPQHF. The CDR3 DNA is TGCAGTGCTAGAGATTGGGGGGATAGCAATCAGCCCCAGCATTTT.

The chain has TRBV10-3 and TRBJ2-7; a weak D match, TRBD1 (5 bases). CDR3 length: 12 residues. V lost 8 bases and J 3 bases, leaving 11 bases between the germline ends. In germline, CDR1 is ENHRY, CDR2 SYGVKD. CDR3 nucleotides: TGTGCCATCGGGGCAGGGAACTACGAGCAGTACTTC. Protein sequence: CAIGAGNYEQYF.